The present T cell receptor beta chain was sequenced within a study of T-cell memory formation after mild COVID-19. Via MiXCR, TCRdb re-called the 5' RACE reads, giving one row per CDR3 protein. The profile shows roughly 250,000 distinct CDR3 sequences, 16% of them singletons. The germline V gene encodes CDR1 MDHEN and CDR2 SYDVKM. The CDR3 is 11 residues long. The ends were cut back, 2 bases at V and 12 bases at J, with 7 bases in the middle. The study's findings and limits: Contracting clones localized mainly to CM and EM when CD4+ and mainly to EMRA when CD8+.

Comments on this clonotype: Antigen unknown.

Sequencing was carried out using PBMCs or a T cell subset sorted from them (not recorded which). The rearrangement joins TRBV28 to TRBJ1-4; TRBD1 might be the D (5 bases). This sequence was found in a man aged 18 to 29 who had mild COVID-19 (a few samples of this study predate the infection). Cell type and time point are not known. CDR3 nucleotide sequence: TGTGCCAGCAGTTTAAGCAGGGAACTGTTTTTT. Its protein is CASSLSRELFF.